This TCR beta chain was profiled in a study of T cell changes during pregnancy in multiple sclerosis (dated by TCRdb to the late 2010s). Regarding the research as a whole: The study looked at changes in the T cell repertoire across pregnancy in women with multiple sclerosis.

The CDR3 numbers 14 residues from cysteine through phenylalanine. The only DNA kept is the CDR3, 42 bases in frame from the first base. V trim: 7 bases; J trim: 2 bases; unmatched bases: 7. CDR1 MNHEY and CDR2 SMNVEV are derived from the germline V gene (reference sequence). Notes on this clone: Its antigen remains undetermined. No clone much larger than this one lies a single base away; base qualities are absent.

Library preparation used the immunoSEQ multiplex PCR assay. In TCRdb, the immuneACCESS table is reduced to in-frame sequences with V and J assigned. These tables do not hold every clone; where another copy was compared, an unresolved V gene accounts for under half, and the others remain unexplained. Across this sample there are tens of thousands of clones, with roughly 89% seen only once. In total, the top ten clones hold 6.1% of the sample. Rearrangement joined TRBV27 to TRBJ1-1; TRBD1 lines up with 7 middle nucleotides. The sample consisted of CD8+ T cells from peripheral blood mononuclear cells, taken in the second trimester of pregnancy. The receptor comes from a female donor with multiple sclerosis, enrolled in a pregnancy study. The DNA is as follows: TGTGCCAGCACCCCGGGGACAGTTAACACTGAAGCTTTCTTT. It codes for CASTPGTVNTEAFF.